Below, one TCR beta chain is given with its context. Its antigen is not known. Patients were left out if they had other autoimmune diseases, uncontrolled infections, pregnancy or lactation. The data derive from a study of Graves' ophthalmopathy and Graves' hyperthyroidism. Study-level information: Samples of peripheral blood were obtained at initial diagnosis, prior to treatment of any kind. General study points: Among expanded thyroid clonotypes above 0.001 frequency, most also occurred in blood.

V was shortened by 4 bases and J by 6 bases, with 22 bases between the two germline ends. The CDR3 loop spans 16 amino acids. The germline CDR1 and CDR2 sequences are SGDLS and YYNGEE. The authors amplified TCR beta CDR3 regions, and they did so from RNA transcripts for repertoire sequencing. RT-PCR in the first round used HTBI primers; a second-round multiplex PCR followed. MiXCR, applied by TCRdb to the multiplex PCR reads, yields one record per CDR3 protein. The table shows hundreds of thousands of distinct CDR3 sequences, with 40% occurring only once. This receptor was taken from an adult man with Graves' ophthalmopathy. This rearrangement joins TRBV9 to TRBJ2-5, with D perhaps matching TRBD2 (5 bases). The sequenced material came from peripheral blood. This chain's CDR3 is CASSQDSASTGQTQYF. As DNA, the CDR3 is TGTGCCAGCAGCCAAGATTCGGCTAGCACCGGCCAGACCCAGTACTTC.